The rows below give T cell receptor beta chains drawn from one sample of a study of blood T cell repertoires in COVID-19. Assay: immunoSEQ multiplex PCR; the TCRdb copy retains only in-frame clones and omits some. The sample records roughly 400,000 clones, 88% being singletons. The sequenced material came from PBMCs or T cells enriched from blood (not recorded which). The receptors derive from a woman between 18 and 29 years old who had been exposed to COVID-19. The CDR3 runs from the conserved cysteine through the conserved F or W. Each record gives: V gene, D gene, J gene, clone size, CDR3 DNA, CDR3 protein. The D gene is left open where the match is weak. Clone size appears in some rows only: once, few, many, or a class for an expanded clone.

v_gene: TRBV4-1
d_gene: TRBD1
j_gene: TRBJ2-2
abundance: .
CDR3nt: TGCGCCAGCAGCCAAGGCAGGGGGCCCCCCGGGGAGCTGTTTTTT
CDR3aa: CASSQGRGPPGELFF

v_gene: TRBV5-8
d_gene: .
j_gene: TRBJ1-2
abundance: .
CDR3nt: TGTGCCAGCAGCTTTTTGGGGGGGTATGGCTACACCTTC
CDR3aa: CASSFLGGYGYTF

v_gene: TRBV27
d_gene: TRBD2
j_gene: TRBJ2-7
abundance: .
CDR3nt: TGTGCCAGCGGAACGGGGGTAGCGGGACTCTACGAGCAGTACTTC
CDR3aa: CASGTGVAGLYEQYF

v_gene: TRBV28
d_gene: .
j_gene: TRBJ2-4
abundance: .
CDR3nt: TGTGCCAGCCATGAAGAGGGAGTGGGCAAAAACATTCAGTACTTC
CDR3aa: CASHEEGVGKNIQYF

v_gene: TRBV28
d_gene: .
j_gene: TRBJ1-2
abundance: .
CDR3nt: TGTGCCAGCAGTTGGCAGGGGTATGGCTACACCTTC
CDR3aa: CASSWQGYGYTF

v_gene: TRBV28
d_gene: TRBD1
j_gene: TRBJ1-4
abundance: .
CDR3nt: TGTGCCAGTGGGACAGTTAATGAAAAACTGTTTTTT
CDR3aa: CASGTVNEKLFF

v_gene: TRBV7-9
d_gene: .
j_gene: TRBJ1-1
abundance: .
CDR3nt: TGTGCCAGCAGCTCTGGGGCTACTGAAGCTTTCTTT
CDR3aa: CASSSGATEAFF

v_gene: TRBV5-5
d_gene: TRBD2
j_gene: TRBJ2-6
abundance: .
CDR3nt: TGTGCCAGCAGCTTGGCCGTAGCGGGGGAGGGGGCCAACGTCCTGACTTTC
CDR3aa: CASSLAVAGEGANVLTF

v_gene: TRBV3-1/TRBV3-2
d_gene: TRBD1
j_gene: TRBJ1-2
abundance: .
CDR3nt: TGTGCCAGCAGCGGAAGGGGGCTTGGCTACACCTTC
CDR3aa: CASSGRGLGYTF

v_gene: TRBV27
d_gene: .
j_gene: TRBJ2-3
abundance: once
CDR3nt: TGTGCCAGCACCCTTAGGAGGCATAGCACAGATACGCAGTATTTT
CDR3aa: CASTLRRHSTDTQYF

v_gene: TRBV6-6
d_gene: TRBD2
j_gene: TRBJ2-5
abundance: .
CDR3nt: TGTGCCAGCAGTACGACTAGCGGAGGAGGGGAGACCCAGTACTTC
CDR3aa: CASSTTSGGGETQYF

v_gene: TRBV7-8
d_gene: TRBD1
j_gene: TRBJ1-5
abundance: .
CDR3nt: TGTGCCAGCAGAAAAACGCCCGGACAGGGGAGAAATCAGCCCCAGCATTTT
CDR3aa: CASRKTPGQGRNQPQHF

v_gene: TRBV13
d_gene: TRBD1
j_gene: TRBJ1-5
abundance: .
CDR3nt: TGTGCCAGCAGCAGGATGGTCACAGGGGTGAATCAGCCCCAGCATTTT
CDR3aa: CASSRMVTGVNQPQHF

v_gene: TRBV5-1
d_gene: .
j_gene: TRBJ1-1
abundance: .
CDR3nt: TGCGCCAGCAGCAACAGTGGCGCCGCTGAAGCTTTCTTT
CDR3aa: CASSNSGAAEAFF

v_gene: TRBV19
d_gene: .
j_gene: TRBJ1-2
abundance: .
CDR3nt: TGTGCCACCTCGGGGGTTTATGGCTACACCTTC
CDR3aa: CATSGVYGYTF

v_gene: TRBV11-3
d_gene: TRBD1
j_gene: TRBJ1-1
abundance: .
CDR3nt: TGTGCCAGCAGCTTAGGACAGGGTAATGAAGCTTTCTTT
CDR3aa: CASSLGQGNEAFF

v_gene: TRBV6-5
d_gene: .
j_gene: TRBJ2-7
abundance: .
CDR3nt: TGTGCCAGCAGTTACCGAGGGGGTCCCTACGAGCAGTACTTC
CDR3aa: CASSYRGGPYEQYF

v_gene: TRBV18
d_gene: .
j_gene: TRBJ1-4
abundance: .
CDR3nt: TGTGCCAGCTCCCCACAAAATCCGGGGGCTAATGAAAAACTGTTTTTT
CDR3aa: CASSPQNPGANEKLFF

v_gene: TRBV19
d_gene: .
j_gene: TRBJ2-6
abundance: once
CDR3nt: TGTGCCAGTAGTATATCGGGGACTGGGGCCAACGTCCTGACTTTC
CDR3aa: CASSISGTGANVLTF

v_gene: TRBV3-1/TRBV3-2
d_gene: .
j_gene: TRBJ2-1
abundance: .
CDR3nt: TGTGCCAGCAGCCCGTTCGACAATGAGCAGTTCTTC
CDR3aa: CASSPFDNEQFF

v_gene: TRBV6-5
d_gene: TRBD1
j_gene: TRBJ1-6
abundance: once
CDR3nt: TGTGCCAGCAGTTACGAGGGACAGTCTTATTCCCTCCTCCACTTT
CDR3aa: CASSYEGQSYSLLHF

v_gene: TRBV9
d_gene: .
j_gene: TRBJ2-1
abundance: .
CDR3nt: TGTGCCAGCAGCGTAGCCGGCGGGGGCCGCTCCTACAATGAGCAGTTCTTC
CDR3aa: CASSVAGGGRSYNEQFF

v_gene: TRBV28
d_gene: TRBD1
j_gene: TRBJ1-6
abundance: .
CDR3nt: TGTGCCAGCAGCTTAGTCGGAAAGGGACAGTATTCACCCCTCCACTTT
CDR3aa: CASSLVGKGQYSPLHF